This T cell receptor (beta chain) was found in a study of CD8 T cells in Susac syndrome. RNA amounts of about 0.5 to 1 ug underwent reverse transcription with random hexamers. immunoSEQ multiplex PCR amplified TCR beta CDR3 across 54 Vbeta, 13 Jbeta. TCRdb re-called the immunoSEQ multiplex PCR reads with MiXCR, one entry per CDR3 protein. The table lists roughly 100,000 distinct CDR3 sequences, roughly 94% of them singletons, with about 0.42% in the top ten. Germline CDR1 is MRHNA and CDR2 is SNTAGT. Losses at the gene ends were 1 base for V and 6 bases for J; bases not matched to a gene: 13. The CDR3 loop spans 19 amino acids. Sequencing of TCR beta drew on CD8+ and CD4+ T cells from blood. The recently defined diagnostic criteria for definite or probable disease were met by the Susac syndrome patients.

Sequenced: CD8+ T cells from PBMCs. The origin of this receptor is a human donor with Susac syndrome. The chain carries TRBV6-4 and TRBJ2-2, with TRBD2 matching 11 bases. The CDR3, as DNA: TGTGCCAGCAGTGACTGCGACCTCATAGCGGGGGGGCCGTCCGGGGAGCTGTTTTTT. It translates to CASSDCDLIAGGPSGELFF.